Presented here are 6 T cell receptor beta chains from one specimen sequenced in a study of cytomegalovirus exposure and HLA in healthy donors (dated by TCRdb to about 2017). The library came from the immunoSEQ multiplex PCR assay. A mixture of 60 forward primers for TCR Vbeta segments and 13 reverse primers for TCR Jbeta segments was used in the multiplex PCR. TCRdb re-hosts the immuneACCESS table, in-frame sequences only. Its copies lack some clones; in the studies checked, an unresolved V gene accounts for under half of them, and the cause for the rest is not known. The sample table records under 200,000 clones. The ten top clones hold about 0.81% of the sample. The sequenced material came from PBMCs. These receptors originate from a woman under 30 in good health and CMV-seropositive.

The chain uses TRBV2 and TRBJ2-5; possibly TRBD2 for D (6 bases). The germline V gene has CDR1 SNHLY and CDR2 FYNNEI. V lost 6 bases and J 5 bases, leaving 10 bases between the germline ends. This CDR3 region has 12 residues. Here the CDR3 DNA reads TGTGCCAGCAGCCGGGAGACGGAGACCCAGTACTTC. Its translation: CASSRETETQYF.

The CDR3 DNA is TGCAGTGCTAGAGCGGCTCTAGATGCTTTCTTT. This translates into CSARAALDAFF. The V gene is TRBV20-1, the J gene TRBJ1-1; D unresolved. The V and J ends lost 1 base and 11 bases respectively, with 11 bases between them. This CDR3 is 11 amino acids long. Looked up from germline, CDR1 is DFQATT and CDR2 is SNEGSKA (reference sequence).

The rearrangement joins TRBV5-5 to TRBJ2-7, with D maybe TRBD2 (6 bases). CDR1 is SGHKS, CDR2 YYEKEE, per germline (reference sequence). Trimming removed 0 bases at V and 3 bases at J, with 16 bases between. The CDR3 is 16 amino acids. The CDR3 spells CASSLVSGGSLYEQYF. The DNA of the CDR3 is TGTGCCAGCAGCTTGGTATCTGGGGGGTCCCTCTACGAGCAGTACTTC. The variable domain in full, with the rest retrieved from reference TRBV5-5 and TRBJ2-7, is DAGVTQSPTHLIKTRGQQVTLRCSPISGHKSVSWYQQVLGQGPQFIFQYYEKEERGRGNFPDRFSARQFPNYSSELNVNALLLGDSALYLCASSLVSGGSLYEQYFGPGTRLTVT.

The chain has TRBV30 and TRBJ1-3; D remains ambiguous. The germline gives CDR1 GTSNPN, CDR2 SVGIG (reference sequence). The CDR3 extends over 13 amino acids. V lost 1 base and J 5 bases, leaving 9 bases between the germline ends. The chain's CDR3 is CAWSGPARNTIYF. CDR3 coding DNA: TGTGCCTGGAGTGGTCCAGCGCGAAACACCATATATTTT.

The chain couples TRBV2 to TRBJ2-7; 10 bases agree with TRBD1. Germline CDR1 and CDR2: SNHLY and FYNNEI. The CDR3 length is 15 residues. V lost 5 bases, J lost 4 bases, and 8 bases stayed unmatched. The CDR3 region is CASSKGQGDVYEQYF. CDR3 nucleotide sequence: TGTGCCAGCAGTAAAGGACAGGGGGACGTTTACGAGCAGTACTTC.

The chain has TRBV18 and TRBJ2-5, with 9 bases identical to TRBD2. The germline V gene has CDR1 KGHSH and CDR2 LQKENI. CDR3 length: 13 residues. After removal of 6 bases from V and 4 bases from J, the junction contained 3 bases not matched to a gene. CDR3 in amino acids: CASSELAGETQYF. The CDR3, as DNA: TGTGCCAGCTCCGAACTAGCGGGAGAGACCCAGTACTTC.